These 19 T cell receptor beta chains were all obtained from the same sample, sequenced in a study. TCRdb reanalysed the 5' RACE reads using MiXCR and keeps one entry per CDR3 protein. The data hold 50,000 to 75,000 distinct CDR3 sequences, with approximately 23% observed a single time. The sample taken for sequencing was memory CD4+ T cells sorted from a lymph node. Documented subset: memory CD4+ T cells, CD4+CD45RO+CD25-. The source of these receptors is a female donor with breast cancer.

In this sample, this clonotype turned up a few times. The chain carries TRBV6-1 and TRBJ1-5; D is unresolved. V was pared by 6 bases and J by 2 bases, with 14 bases between. CDR3 length: 15 amino acids. The germline CDR1 and CDR2 sequences are MNHNS and SASEGT. As DNA, the CDR3 is TGTGCCAGCAGACCTCCCCAGCACGGCAATCAGCCCCAGCATTTT. Protein product: CASRPPQHGNQPQHF.

The table lists this clonotype with a few counts. This chain joins TRBV20-1 and TRBJ2-7; 9 nucleotides align to TRBD1. Germline CDR1 DFQATT, CDR2 SNEGSKA (reference sequence). The V gene end was trimmed by 4 bases and the J gene end by 5 bases; junction bases not matched to a gene: 6. The CDR3 loop spans 13 amino acids. CDR3 protein: CSATRTGVNEQYF. The DNA for the CDR3 is TGCAGTGCTACTCGGACAGGGGTCAACGAGCAGTACTTC.

Only a few counts were recorded for this clonotype. The chain is built from TRBV5-4 and TRBJ1-1; D perhaps matches TRBD1 (6 bases). CDR3 length equals 15 residues. Trimming shortened V by 5 bases and J by 4 bases, and 18 bases separated the two germline ends. Germline lookup yields CDR1 SGHNT and CDR2 YYREEE (reference sequence). The DNA for the CDR3 is TGTGCCAGCAGACCAGGGGTCTCGAGGGGCACTGAAGCTTTCTTT. Protein product: CASRPGVSRGTEAFF.

The CDR3 DNA is TGCGCCAGCAGCCAAGGGGGGACACAACAAGAGACCCAGTACTTC. Its translation: CASSQGGTQQETQYF. V and J are TRBV4-3 and TRBJ2-5, with a possible D match to TRBD1 (6 bases). Germline CDR1 and CDR2: LGHNA and YSLEER. Between the trimmed V and J ends, which lost 1 base and 2 bases, there was a span of 11 bases. The CDR3 runs to 15 residues.

This sequence joins TRBV28 and TRBJ1-4; TRBD1 is a possible D gene (5 bases). The V gene lost 8 bases and the J gene lost 13 bases, with 17 bases spanning the gap. Germline CDR1 reads MDHEN; CDR2 reads SYDVKM. The CDR3 is 12 amino acids. CDR3 loop: CASRRRPDRLFF. CDR3 nucleotides: TGTGCCAGCCGACGAAGGCCAGACAGACTGTTTTTT.

This clonotype appeared many times. The gene calls are TRBV29-1 and TRBJ1-5, with D tentatively TRBD1 (5 bases). V gave up 6 bases and J gave up 3 bases, with 9 bases separating them. The germline V gene encodes CDR1 SQVTM and CDR2 ANQGSEA. This CDR3 is built from 12 residues. CDR3 loop: CSVGVPNQPQHF. The CDR3 nucleotides are TGCAGCGTGGGGGTCCCCAATCAGCCCCAGCATTTT.

This clonotype was observed many times. V is TRBV7-2 and J is TRBJ2-5; unclear D gene. Germline CDR1 reads SGHTA; CDR2 reads FQGNSA. Trimming cost V 2 bases and J 5 bases, with 15 bases left between them. The CDR3 extends over 15 amino acids. The CDR3 spells CASSLRPQSLETQYF. DNA for the CDR3: TGTGCCAGCAGCTTACGTCCTCAATCATTGGAGACCCAGTACTTC.

This clonotype was observed once. The rearrangement links TRBV5-4 to TRBJ2-3; perhaps TRBD1 as D (7 bases). There are 16 residues in the CDR3. Trimming took 4 bases from V and 3 from J, leaving 18 bases between them. In germline, CDR1 is SGHNT, CDR2 YYREEE (reference sequence). The CDR3 loop reads CASSPQGGDYTDTQYF. The CDR3 coding sequence is TGTGCCAGCAGCCCCCAGGGGGGAGACTATACAGATACGCAGTATTTT.

The chain carries TRBV6-5 and TRBJ2-5; the match to TRBD1 covers 11 bases. The trim removed 6 bases at V and 5 bases at J, leaving 2 bases unmatched. Germline-derived CDR1 and CDR2 are MNHEY and SVGAGI. The CDR3 extends over 13 amino acids. This CDR3 is CASRDRGRETQYF. CDR3 DNA: TGTGCCAGCAGGGACAGGGGGCGGGAGACCCAGTACTTC.

This clonotype was counted a few times. The chain combines TRBV7-2 with TRBJ2-5; D is perhaps TRBD1 (5 bases). CDR3 length equals 14 residues. Between the trimmed V and J ends, which lost 6 bases and 4 bases, there was a span of 15 bases. Per germline, CDR1 SGHTA and CDR2 FQGNSA. CDR3 DNA sequence: TGTGCCAGCAGTTATAATCAGGGTACAGAGACCCAGTACTTC. Translation gives CASSYNQGTETQYF.

This clonotype was seen many times. Written as DNA, the CDR3 is TGTGCCAGCAGCTTAAATTGGGGGGGGACTGAAGCTTTCTTT. Its protein product is CASSLNWGGTEAFF. V is TRBV7-2 and J is TRBJ1-1; the D gene is possibly TRBD1 (5 bases). Per the germline V gene, CDR1 is SGHTA and CDR2 is FQGNSA. The CDR3 is 14 amino acids. Trimming shortened V by 2 bases and J by 5 bases, and 12 bases separated the two germline ends.

By sample share, this clonotype is large. The genes are TRBV5-6 and TRBJ2-1; D may match TRBD1 or TRBD2 (5 bases each). There are 15 residues in the CDR3. Trimming removed 3 bases at V and 6 bases at J, with 16 bases between. Germline loops: CDR1 SGHDT, CDR2 YYEEEE. The CDR3 DNA is TGTGCCAGCAGCTGGACGGGACGCCAACCCAATGAGCAGTTCTTC. It translates to CASSWTGRQPNEQFF.

The chain joins TRBV29-1 to TRBJ2-5, with 7 bases lining up with TRBD2. This CDR3 contains 14 residues. The trim removed 4 bases at V and 6 bases at J, leaving 11 bases unmatched. Per germline, CDR1 SQVTM and CDR2 ANQGSEA. The CDR3 is CSVAFLGGIQTQYF. The CDR3 DNA reads TGCAGCGTTGCCTTCCTGGGGGGGATACAGACCCAGTACTTC.

The chain employs TRBV30 and TRBJ1-4; a possible D gene is TRBD1 (5 bases). The germline gives CDR1 GTSNPN, CDR2 SVGIG (reference sequence). This CDR3 is 17 amino acids long. The germline V and J ends were trimmed by 1 base and 0 bases, with 15 bases remaining between them. Here the CDR3 DNA reads TGTGCCTGGAGTGAGGGAAGGGGAGCGGCAACTAATGAAAAACTGTTTTTT. Translated: CAWSEGRGAATNEKLFF.

A few counts support this clonotype. The chain joins TRBV10-2 to TRBJ2-7, with TRBD2 matching over 9 bases. The germline V gene encodes CDR1 WSHSY and CDR2 SAAADI. V lost 2 bases to trimming and J lost 0 bases; unmatched junction nucleotides: 8. This CDR3 has 17 amino acids. As DNA, the CDR3 is TGCGCCAGCAGTGAGATTAGCGGGGGCACCAACTCCTACGAGCAGTACTTC. Encoded protein: CASSEISGGTNSYEQYF.

This clonotype appeared a few times. The chain employs TRBV4-1 and TRBJ1-1; D ambiguous. The CDR3 is made up of 14 amino acids. Germline V gene lookup returns CDR1 MGHRA and CDR2 YSYEKL. The ends were cut back, 4 bases at V and 4 bases at J, with 13 bases in the middle. The CDR3 DNA reads TGCGCCAGCAGCCCCCTGCCGGGAAGCACTGAAGCTTTCTTT. Protein product: CASSPLPGSTEAFF.

This clonotype was counted a few times. The junction differs from germline at one of its ends, possibly a read error. The rearrangement uses TRBV4-1 and TRBJ2-2; TRBD2 matches at 9 bases. The germline V gene has CDR1 MGHRA and CDR2 YSYEKL. The CDR3 loop spans 17 amino acids. The CDR3: CASSQDASGIYTGELFF. The CDR3 nucleotides are TGTGCCAGCAGCCAAGATGCTAGCGGGATTTACACCGGGGAGCTGTTTTTT.

This clonotype occurred a few times. The chain has TRBV7-2 and TRBJ2-2; D uncertain. Germline CDR1 is SGHTA and CDR2 is FQGNSA. V lost 0 bases and J lost 1, with 12 bases in between. The CDR3 is made up of 17 amino acids. CDR3 DNA sequence: TGTGCCAGCAGCTTAGCTAGGCGGACCCTGAACACCGGGGAGCTGTTTTTT. Translation: CASSLARRTLNTGELFF.

The chain carries TRBV10-3 and TRBJ2-7; the match to TRBD2 covers 14 bases. This CDR3 comprises 17 residues. The ends lost 3 bases at V and 0 bases at J; junction bases unmatched: 4. Germline assignment: CDR1 ENHRY and CDR2 SYGVKD. The CDR3 nucleotides read TGTGCCATCAGTGAAAGGACTAGCGGGGGGAGCTCCTACGAGCAGTACTTC. Translated, it gives CAISERTSGGSSYEQYF.